This paragraph reports one T cell receptor beta chain. The CDR3 length is 14 residues. CDR1 and CDR2 from the germline V gene are SEHNR and FQNEAQ (reference sequence). V lost 4 bases, J lost 4 bases, and 11 bases lay in between. The data derive from a study of blood T cell repertoires in COVID-19. Study-wide context: Italy, Spain and the United States were the sources of the convalescent and acute COVID-19 samples. Sources were T cells, B-cell-depleted T cells, or PBMCs; the material itself was cDNA or gDNA.

Per the authors' pipeline: Estimation of nucleated cell counts relied on the amplification of reference gene primers. Sequenced by immunoSEQ multiplex PCR; TCRdb stores in-frame clones only, minus some. Clonal size and the V and J genes are those of that table, whereas D and trimming came from the DNA. The sample lists around 170,000 clones; roughly 70% were seen once. This TCR derives from a woman aged 80 or older with acute or convalescent COVID-19. Material for sequencing was peripheral blood. The chain couples TRBV7-9 to TRBJ1-3; possible D gene TRBD1, 6 bases. The CDR3 spells CASSWQGYGNTIYF. DNA for the CDR3: TGTGCCAGCAGCTGGCAGGGGTACGGAAACACCATATATTTT.